These 6 T cell receptor beta chains were all obtained from the same sample, sequenced in a study of immune evolution from preneoplasia to lung adenocarcinoma. Profiled with immunoSEQ multiplex PCR; TCRdb holds only in-frame clones, not every one. The table has roughly 5,500 clones, more than 80% seen once; the top ten hold under 7%. Sequencing was performed on FFPE adjacent normal lung tissue. The receptors here all came from an older donor with lung adenocarcinoma.

For the CDR3, the DNA is TGTGCCAGCAGCTCTGGACAGGTTCTCGAGCAGTACTTC. Its protein is CASSSGQVLEQYF. The V and J genes are TRBV11-2 and TRBJ2-7, with TRBD1 matching 7 bases. CDR3 length equals 13 residues. The germline V gene has CDR1 SGHAT and CDR2 FQNNGV. V was clipped by 4 bases and J by 6 bases; unmatched bases: 6.

The chain links TRBV10-3 to TRBJ2-7, with a weak D call TRBD2 (6 bases). The CDR3 loop spans 14 amino acids. The V end was cut by 7 bases, the J end by 2 bases, with 15 bases between. The germline gives CDR1 ENHRY, CDR2 SYGVKD. This CDR3 reads CAINKEGLPYEQYF. The CDR3 region has the DNA TGTGCCATCAACAAGGAGGGACTTCCCTACGAGCAGTACTTC.

The V gene is TRBV10-3, the J gene TRBJ2-1; D is undetermined. The CDR3 extends over 13 amino acids. CDR1 and CDR2 (germline): ENHRY, SYGVKD. The ends were cut back, 3 bases at V and 8 bases at J, with 11 bases in the middle. The CDR3 nucleotides are TGTGCCATCAGTGAAAATGAAGCCCATGAGCAGTTCTTC. The encoded protein is CAISENEAHEQFF.

V usage is TRBV2 and J usage is TRBJ2-5; 9 nucleotides agree with TRBD2. The V gene's germline CDR1 is SNHLY and CDR2 FYNNEI. The V segment lost 2 bases and the J segment 5 bases; nucleotides outside the gene matches: 3. The CDR3 contains 14 residues. For the CDR3, the DNA is TGTGCCAGCAGTGAATTTGCGGGAGGGGAGACCCAGTACTTC. Translated, it gives CASSEFAGGETQYF.

The chain recombines TRBV2 with TRBJ2-5, with 11 bases that match TRBD2. The CDR3 loop spans 16 amino acids. The germline V gene has CDR1 SNHLY and CDR2 FYNNEI. V was clipped by 5 bases and J by 5 bases; unmatched bases: 10. The CDR3 DNA reads as TGTGCCAGCAGTCATACTAGCGGGAGAGCGATGGAGACCCAGTACTTC. Its protein product is CASSHTSGRAMETQYF.

This chain links TRBV30 with TRBJ2-2, with D hard to call. Trimming pared 7 bases from V and 1 base from J, leaving 10 bases between. Germline lookup yields CDR1 GTSNPN and CDR2 SVGIG (reference sequence). The CDR3 contains 13 residues. DNA of the CDR3: TGTGCCTCACTAAGGGTGAACACCGGGGAGCTGTTTTTT. It specifies CASLRVNTGELFF.